This T cell receptor (beta chain) originates from a study of shared clonotypes between healthy human individuals. The wider study: Donors consisted of a couple of women and a few men between 18 and 49.

Germline CDR1 is SGHRS and CDR2 is YFSETQ. The V gene end was trimmed by 4 bases and the J gene end by 9 bases; junction bases not matched to a gene: 16. The CDR3 contains 16 residues. Assay: immunoSEQ multiplex PCR; the TCRdb copy retains only in-frame clones and omits some. Altogether approximately 2.5 million clones are present, 90% to 95% being singletons, with the ten largest covering around 0.4%. This TCR derives from a man younger than 35 in good health. Some clones in this sample may be carry-over from other donors' samples. The V gene is TRBV5-1, the J gene TRBJ2-1; TRBD2 agrees at 7 bases. The specimen was naive CD4+ T cells from PBMCs. Indicated subset: CD45RA+ positively selected. Here the CDR3 reads CASSPRGAGISSEQFF. The DNA for the CDR3 is TGCGCCAGCAGCCCCCGGGGAGCGGGAATCTCCAGTGAGCAGTTCTTC.